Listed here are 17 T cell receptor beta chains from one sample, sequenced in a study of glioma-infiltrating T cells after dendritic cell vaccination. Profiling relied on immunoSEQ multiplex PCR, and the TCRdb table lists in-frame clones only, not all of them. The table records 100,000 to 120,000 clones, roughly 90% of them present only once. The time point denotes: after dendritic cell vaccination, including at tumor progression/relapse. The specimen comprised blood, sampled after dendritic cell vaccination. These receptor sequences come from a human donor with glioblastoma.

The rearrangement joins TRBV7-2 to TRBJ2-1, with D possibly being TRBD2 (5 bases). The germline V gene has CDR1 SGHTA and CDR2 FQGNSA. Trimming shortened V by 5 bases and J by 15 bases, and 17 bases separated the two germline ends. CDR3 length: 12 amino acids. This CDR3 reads CASSLRASDTFF. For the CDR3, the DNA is TGTGCCAGCAGCCTGCGGGCTAGTGATACGTTCTTC.

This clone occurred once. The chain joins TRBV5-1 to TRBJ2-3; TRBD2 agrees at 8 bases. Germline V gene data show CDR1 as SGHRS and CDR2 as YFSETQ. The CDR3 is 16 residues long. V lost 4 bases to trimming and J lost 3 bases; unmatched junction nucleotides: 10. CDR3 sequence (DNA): TGCGCCAGCAGCCCGGGACTAGACAGTGGAACAGATACGCAGTATTTT. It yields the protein CASSPGLDSGTDTQYF.

Written as DNA, the CDR3 is TGCAGCGTACAGGGGAATAGCAATCAGCCCCAGCATTTT. Its translation: CSVQGNSNQPQHF. The chain joins TRBV29-1 to TRBJ1-5, with 7 bases aligning to TRBD1. The V gene's germline CDR1 is SQVTM and CDR2 ANQGSEA. The trim removed 6 bases at V and 0 bases at J, leaving 2 bases unmatched. The CDR3 is 13 residues long.

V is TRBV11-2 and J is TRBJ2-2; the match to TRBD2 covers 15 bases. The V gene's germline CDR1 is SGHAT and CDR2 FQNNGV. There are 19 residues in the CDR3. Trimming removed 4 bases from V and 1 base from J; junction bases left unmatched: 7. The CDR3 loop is CASSSGLAGGLGNTGELFF. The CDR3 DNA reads TGTGCCAGCAGCTCCGGACTAGCGGGAGGGTTGGGGAACACCGGGGAGCTGTTTTTT.

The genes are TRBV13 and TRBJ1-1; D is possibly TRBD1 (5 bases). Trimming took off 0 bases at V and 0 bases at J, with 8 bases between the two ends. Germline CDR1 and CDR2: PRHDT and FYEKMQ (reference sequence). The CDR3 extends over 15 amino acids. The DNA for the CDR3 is TGTGCCAGCAGCTTAGGGGGGCGCATGAACACTGAAGCTTTCTTT. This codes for CASSLGGRMNTEAFF. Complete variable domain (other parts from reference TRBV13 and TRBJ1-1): AAGVIQSPRHLIKEKRETATLKCYPIPRHDTVYWYQQGPGQDPQFLISFYEKMQSDKGSIPDRFSAQQFSDYHSELNMSSLELGDSALYFCASSLGGRMNTEAFFGQGTRLTVV.

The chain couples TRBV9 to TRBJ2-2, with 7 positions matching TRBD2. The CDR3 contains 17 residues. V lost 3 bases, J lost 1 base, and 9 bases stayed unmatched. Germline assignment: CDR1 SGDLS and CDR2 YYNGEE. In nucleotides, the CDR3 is TGTGCCAGCAGCGGTAGCTGGGGAGGGCTGAACACCGGGGAGCTGTTTTTT. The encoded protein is CASSGSWGGLNTGELFF.

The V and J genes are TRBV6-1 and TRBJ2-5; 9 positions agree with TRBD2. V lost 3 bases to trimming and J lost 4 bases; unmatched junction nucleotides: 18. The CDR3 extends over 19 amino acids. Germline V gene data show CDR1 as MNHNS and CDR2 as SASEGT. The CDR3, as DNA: TGTGCCAGCAGTGATCGGTCAGGGGGGGTAGCGGGAGCGGGAGAGACCCAGTACTTC. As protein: CASSDRSGGVAGAGETQYF.

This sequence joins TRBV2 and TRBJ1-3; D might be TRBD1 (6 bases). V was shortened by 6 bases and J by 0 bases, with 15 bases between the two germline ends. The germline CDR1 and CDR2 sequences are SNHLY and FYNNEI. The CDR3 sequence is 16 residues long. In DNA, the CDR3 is TGTGCCAGCAGGTTGGACGGGGGGCTCTCTGGAAACACCATATATTTT. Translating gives CASRLDGGLSGNTIYF.

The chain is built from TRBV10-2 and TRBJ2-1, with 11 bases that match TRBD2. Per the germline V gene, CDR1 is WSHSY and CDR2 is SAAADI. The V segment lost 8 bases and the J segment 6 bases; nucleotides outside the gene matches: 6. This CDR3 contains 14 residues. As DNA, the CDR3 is TGCGCCAGCCAACTAGCGGGGGTTTCCAATGAGCAGTTCTTC. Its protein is CASQLAGVSNEQFF.

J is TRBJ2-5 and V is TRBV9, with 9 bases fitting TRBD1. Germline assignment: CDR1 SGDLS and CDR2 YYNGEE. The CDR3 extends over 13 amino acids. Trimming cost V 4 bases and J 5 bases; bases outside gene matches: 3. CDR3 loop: CASSSGQGETQYF. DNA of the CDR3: TGTGCCAGCAGCTCAGGACAGGGGGAGACCCAGTACTTC.

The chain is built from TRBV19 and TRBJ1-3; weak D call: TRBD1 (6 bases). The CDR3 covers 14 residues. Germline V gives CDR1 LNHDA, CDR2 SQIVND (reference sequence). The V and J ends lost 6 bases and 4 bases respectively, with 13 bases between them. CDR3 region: CASSRGSAGNTIYF. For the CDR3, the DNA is TGTGCCAGTAGCAGGGGATCTGCAGGAAACACCATATATTTT.

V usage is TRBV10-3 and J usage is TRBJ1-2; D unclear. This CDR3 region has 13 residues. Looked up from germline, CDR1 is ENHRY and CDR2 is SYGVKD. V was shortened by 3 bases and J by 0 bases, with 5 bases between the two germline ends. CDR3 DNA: TGTGCCATCAGTGAACAGTCTAACTATGGCTACACCTTC. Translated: CAISEQSNYGYTF.

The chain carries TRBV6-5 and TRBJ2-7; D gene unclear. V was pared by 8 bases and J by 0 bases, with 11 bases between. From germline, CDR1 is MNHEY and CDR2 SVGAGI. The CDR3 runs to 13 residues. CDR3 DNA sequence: TGTGCCAGCGCCCGGCGAGGCTCCTACGAGCAGTACTTC. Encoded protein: CASARRGSYEQYF.

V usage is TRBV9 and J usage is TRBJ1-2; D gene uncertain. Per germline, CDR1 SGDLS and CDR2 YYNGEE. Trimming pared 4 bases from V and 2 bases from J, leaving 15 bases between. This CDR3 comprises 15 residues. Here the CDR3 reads CASSSNRGQNYGYTF. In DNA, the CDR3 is TGTGCCAGCAGCTCCAACCGCGGTCAAAACTATGGCTACACCTTC. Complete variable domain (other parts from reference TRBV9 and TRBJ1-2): DSGVTQTPKHLITATGQRVTLRCSPRSGDLSVYWYQQSLDQGLQFLIQYYNGEERAKGNILERFSAQQFPDLHSELNLSSLELGDSALYFCASSSNRGQNYGYTFGSGTRLTVV.

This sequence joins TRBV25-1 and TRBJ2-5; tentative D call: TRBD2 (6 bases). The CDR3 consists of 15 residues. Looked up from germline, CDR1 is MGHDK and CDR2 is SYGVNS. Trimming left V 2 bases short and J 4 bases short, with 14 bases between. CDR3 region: CASSEGMGGRETQYF. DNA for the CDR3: TGTGCCAGCAGTGAAGGGATGGGGGGTCGAGAGACCCAGTACTTC.

CDR3 region: CASSEADGEGEKLFF. CDR3 sequence (DNA): TGTGCCAGCAGTGAAGCGGACGGGGAAGGTGAAAAACTGTTTTTT. The rearrangement uses TRBV6-1 and TRBJ1-4; unclear D gene. Germline V lookup: CDR1 MNHNS, CDR2 SASEGT. There are 15 residues in the CDR3. V was trimmed by 0 bases and J by 7 bases, leaving 12 bases between them.

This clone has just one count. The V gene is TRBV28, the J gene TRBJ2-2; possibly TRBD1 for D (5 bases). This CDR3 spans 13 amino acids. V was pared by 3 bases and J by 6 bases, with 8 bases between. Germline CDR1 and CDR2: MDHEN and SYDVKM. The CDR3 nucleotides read TGTGCCAGCAGTTTCAGGGTTTCCGGGGAGCTGTTTTTT. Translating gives CASSFRVSGELFF.